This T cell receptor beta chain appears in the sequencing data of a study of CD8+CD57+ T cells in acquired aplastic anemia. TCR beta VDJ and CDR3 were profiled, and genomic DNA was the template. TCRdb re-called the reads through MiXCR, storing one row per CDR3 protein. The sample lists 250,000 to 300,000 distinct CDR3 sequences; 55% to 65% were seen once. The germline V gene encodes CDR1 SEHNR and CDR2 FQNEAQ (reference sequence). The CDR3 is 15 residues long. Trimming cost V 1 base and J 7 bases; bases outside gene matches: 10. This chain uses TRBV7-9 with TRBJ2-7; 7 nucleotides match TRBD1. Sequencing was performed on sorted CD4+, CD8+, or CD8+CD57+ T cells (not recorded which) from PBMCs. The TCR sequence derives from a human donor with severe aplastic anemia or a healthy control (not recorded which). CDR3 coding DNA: TGTGCCAGCAGCTTAGAAGGGACAGTGGTAAGGGAGCAGTACTTC. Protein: CASSLEGTVVREQYF.